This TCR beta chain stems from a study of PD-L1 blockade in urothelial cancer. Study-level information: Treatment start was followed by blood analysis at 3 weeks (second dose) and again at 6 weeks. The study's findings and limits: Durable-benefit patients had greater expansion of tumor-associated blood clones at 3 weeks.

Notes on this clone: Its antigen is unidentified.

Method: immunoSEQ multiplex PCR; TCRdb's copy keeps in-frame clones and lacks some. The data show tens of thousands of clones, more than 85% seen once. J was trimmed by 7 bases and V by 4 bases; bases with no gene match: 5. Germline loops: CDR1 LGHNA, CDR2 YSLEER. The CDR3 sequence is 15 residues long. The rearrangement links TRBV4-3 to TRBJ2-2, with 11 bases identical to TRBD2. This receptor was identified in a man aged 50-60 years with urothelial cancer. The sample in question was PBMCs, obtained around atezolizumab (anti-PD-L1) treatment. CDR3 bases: TGCGCCAGCAGCCTTAGCGGGAGGGGGGACGGGGAGCTGTTTTTT. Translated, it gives CASSLSGRGDGELFF.